A single T cell receptor (beta chain) is shown here with its context. The CDR3 length is 16 residues. Per the germline V gene, CDR1 is ENHRY and CDR2 is SYGVKD. V was shortened by 0 bases and J by 6 bases, with 14 bases between the two germline ends. The donors, all healthy, were Caucasians living in Russia, aged roughly 6 to 100. Through a sample-barcoded 5' primer and a J-beta primer mix, a second PCR was run for about 6 to 11 cycles. TCRdb reprocessed the 5' RACE reads with MiXCR, giving one entry per CDR3 protein. The data show around 990,000 distinct CDR3 sequences, less than 45% seen once. This entry is derived from a study of blood T cells in healthy people across ages.

The sequencing sample was made of blood. The rearrangement joins TRBV10-3 to TRBJ2-2; unclear D gene. The TCR comes from a man between 18 and 35 years old in good health. Here the CDR3 DNA reads TGTGCCATCAGTGAGTCTAAGGTTAATCGGGCCGGGGAGCTGTTTTTT. Amino acid sequence: CAISESKVNRAGELFF.